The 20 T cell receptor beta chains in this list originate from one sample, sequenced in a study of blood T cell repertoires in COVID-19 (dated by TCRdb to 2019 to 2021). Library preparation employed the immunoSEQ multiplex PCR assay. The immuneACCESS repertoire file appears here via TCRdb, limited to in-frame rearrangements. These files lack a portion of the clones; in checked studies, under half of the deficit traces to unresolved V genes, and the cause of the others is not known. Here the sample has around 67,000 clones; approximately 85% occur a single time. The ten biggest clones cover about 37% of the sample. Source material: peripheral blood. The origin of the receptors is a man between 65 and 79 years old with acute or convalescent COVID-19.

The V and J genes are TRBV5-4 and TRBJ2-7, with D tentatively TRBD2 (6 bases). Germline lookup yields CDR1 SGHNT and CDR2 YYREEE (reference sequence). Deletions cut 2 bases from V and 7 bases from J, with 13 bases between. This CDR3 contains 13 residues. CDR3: CASSLMAGREQYF. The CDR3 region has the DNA TGTGCCAGCAGCTTAATGGCGGGGAGGGAGCAGTACTTC.

The CDR3 DNA sequence: TGTGCCAGCAGTTTATTAGGGACTAGCCCAAGCTATACGCAGTATTTT. Translation gives CASSLLGTSPSYTQYF. The chain carries TRBV27 and TRBJ2-3; TRBD2 aligns across 9 bases. This CDR3 contains 16 residues. V shed 1 base and J 7 bases; nucleotides not matched to a gene: 9. Germline V lookup: CDR1 MNHEY, CDR2 SMNVEV (reference sequence).

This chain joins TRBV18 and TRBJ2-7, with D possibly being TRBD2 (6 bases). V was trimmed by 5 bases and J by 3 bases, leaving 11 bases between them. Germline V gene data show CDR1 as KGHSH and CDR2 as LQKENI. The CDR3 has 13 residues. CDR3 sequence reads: CASSGTGSYEQYF. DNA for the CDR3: TGTGCCAGCTCAGGGACTGGCAGCTACGAGCAGTACTTC.

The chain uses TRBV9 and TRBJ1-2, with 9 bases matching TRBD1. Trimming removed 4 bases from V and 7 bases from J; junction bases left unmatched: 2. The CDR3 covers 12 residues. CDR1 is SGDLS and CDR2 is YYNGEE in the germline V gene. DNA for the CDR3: TGTGCCAGCAGCTTGACAGGGGGTGGCTACACCTTC. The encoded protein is CASSLTGGGYTF.

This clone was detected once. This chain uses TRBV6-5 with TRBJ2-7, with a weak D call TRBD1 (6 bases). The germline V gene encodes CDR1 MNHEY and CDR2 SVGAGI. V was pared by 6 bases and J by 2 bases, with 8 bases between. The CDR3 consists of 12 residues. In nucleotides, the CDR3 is TGTGCCAGCAGACAGGGCGCCTACGAGCAGTACTTC. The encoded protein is CASRQGAYEQYF.

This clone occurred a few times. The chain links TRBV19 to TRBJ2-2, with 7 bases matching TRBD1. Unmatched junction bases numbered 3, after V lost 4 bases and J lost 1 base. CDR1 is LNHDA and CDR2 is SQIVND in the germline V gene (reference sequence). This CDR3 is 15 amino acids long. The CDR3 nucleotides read TGTGCCAGTAGTACGACAGGGATGAACACCGGGGAGCTGTTTTTT. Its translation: CASSTTGMNTGELFF.

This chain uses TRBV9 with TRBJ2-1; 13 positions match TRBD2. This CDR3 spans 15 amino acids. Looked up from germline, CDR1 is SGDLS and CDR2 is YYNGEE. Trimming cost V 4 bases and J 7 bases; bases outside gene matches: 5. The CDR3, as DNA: TGTGCCAGCAGCCTTGGGACTAGCGGGACAAATGAGCAGTTCTTC. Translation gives CASSLGTSGTNEQFF.

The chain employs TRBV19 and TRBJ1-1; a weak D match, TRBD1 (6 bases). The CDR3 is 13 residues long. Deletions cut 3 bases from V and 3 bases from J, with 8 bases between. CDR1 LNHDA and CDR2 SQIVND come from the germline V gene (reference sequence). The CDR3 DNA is TGTGCCAGTAGTATGAGGGGGTACACTGAAGCTTTCTTT. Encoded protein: CASSMRGYTEAFF.

Written as DNA, the CDR3 is TGTGCCAGCAGCCCCTGGGGACAGGGGAACACCGGGGAGCTGTTTTTT. Translation: CASSPWGQGNTGELFF. The chain employs TRBV14 and TRBJ2-2; 9 bases fit TRBD1. Germline CDR1 and CDR2: SGHDN and FVKESK. The junction had 4 bases not matched to a gene; V was cut back by 4 bases and J by 1 base. This CDR3 has 16 amino acids.

CDR3 protein: CASSVGAGEGAKNIQYF. In nucleotides, the CDR3 is TGTGCCAGCAGCGTAGGGGCGGGAGAAGGGGCCAAAAACATTCAGTACTTC. The chain uses TRBV9 and TRBJ2-4; 7 bases match TRBD2. This CDR3 is 17 amino acids long. The ends lost 0 bases at V and 1 base at J; junction bases unmatched: 7. CDR1 and CDR2 (germline): SGDLS, YYNGEE.

CDR3 in amino acids: CASSDYPGDTQYF. For the CDR3, the DNA is TGTGCCAGCAGTGACTACCCCGGAGATACGCAGTATTTT. The gene calls are TRBV2 and TRBJ2-3, with D uncertain. With 3 bases removed from V and 5 bases from J, the gap between germline ends came to 9 bases. Germline-derived CDR1 and CDR2 are SNHLY and FYNNEI. This CDR3 contains 13 residues.

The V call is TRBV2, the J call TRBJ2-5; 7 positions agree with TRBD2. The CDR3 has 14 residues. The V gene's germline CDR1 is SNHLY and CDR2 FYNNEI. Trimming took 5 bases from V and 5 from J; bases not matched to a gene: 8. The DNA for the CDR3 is TGTGCCAGCAGTCCCACCATACTAGCGGAGACCCAGTACTTC. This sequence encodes CASSPTILAETQYF.

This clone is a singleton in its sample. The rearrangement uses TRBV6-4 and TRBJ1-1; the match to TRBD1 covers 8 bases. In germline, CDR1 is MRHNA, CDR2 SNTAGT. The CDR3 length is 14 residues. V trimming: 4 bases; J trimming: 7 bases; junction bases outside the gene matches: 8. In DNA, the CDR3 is TGTGCCAGCAGTGCCTCAACAGGGGGTAGTGAAGCTTTCTTT. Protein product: CASSASTGGSEAFF.

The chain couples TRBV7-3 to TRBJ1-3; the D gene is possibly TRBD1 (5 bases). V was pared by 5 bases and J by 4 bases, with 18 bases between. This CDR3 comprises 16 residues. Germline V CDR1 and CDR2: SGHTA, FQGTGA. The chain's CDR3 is CASSNSPRQSGNTIYF. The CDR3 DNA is TGTGCCAGCAGCAATTCTCCCCGACAGTCCGGAAACACCATATATTTT.

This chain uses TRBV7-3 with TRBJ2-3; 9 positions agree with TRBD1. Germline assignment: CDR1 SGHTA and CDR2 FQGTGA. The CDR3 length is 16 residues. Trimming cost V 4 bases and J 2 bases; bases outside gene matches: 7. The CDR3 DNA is TGTGCCAGCAGCTCAGGGGACAGGGTGGACACAGATACGCAGTATTTT. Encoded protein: CASSSGDRVDTDTQYF.

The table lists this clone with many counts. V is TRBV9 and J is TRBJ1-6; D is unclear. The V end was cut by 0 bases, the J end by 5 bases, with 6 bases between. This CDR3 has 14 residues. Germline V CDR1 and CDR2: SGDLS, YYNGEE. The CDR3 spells CASSVVGDNSPLHF. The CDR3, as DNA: TGTGCCAGCAGCGTAGTCGGGGATAATTCACCCCTCCACTTT.

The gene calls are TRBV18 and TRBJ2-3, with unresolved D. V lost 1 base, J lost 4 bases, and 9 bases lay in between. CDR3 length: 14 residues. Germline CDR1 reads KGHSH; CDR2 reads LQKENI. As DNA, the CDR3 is TGTGCCAGCTCACCACTTCCGAGGTCAGATACGCAGTATTTT. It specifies CASSPLPRSDTQYF.

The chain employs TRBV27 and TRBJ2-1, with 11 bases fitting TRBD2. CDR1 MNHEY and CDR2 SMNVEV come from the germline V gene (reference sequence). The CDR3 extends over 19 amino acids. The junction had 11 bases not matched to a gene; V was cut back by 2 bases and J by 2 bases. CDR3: CASSLNPRASGRTYNEQFF. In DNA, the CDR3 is TGTGCCAGCAGTTTAAATCCCCGGGCTAGCGGGAGGACCTACAATGAGCAGTTCTTC.

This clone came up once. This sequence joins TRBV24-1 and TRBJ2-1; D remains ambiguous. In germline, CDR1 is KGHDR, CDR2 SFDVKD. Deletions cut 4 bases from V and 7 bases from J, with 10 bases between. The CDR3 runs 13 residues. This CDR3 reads CATSDPVSNEQFF. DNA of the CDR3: TGTGCCACCAGTGACCCCGTTTCGAATGAGCAGTTCTTC.

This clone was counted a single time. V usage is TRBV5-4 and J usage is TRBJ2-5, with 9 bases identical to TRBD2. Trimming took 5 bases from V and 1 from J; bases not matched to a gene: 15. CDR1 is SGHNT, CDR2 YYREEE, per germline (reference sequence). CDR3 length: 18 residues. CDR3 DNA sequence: TGTGCCAGCAGTGCGCCGGGACTAGCAGCCTTTGGCCAAGAGACCCAGTACTTC. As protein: CASSAPGLAAFGQETQYF.